These T cell receptor beta chains were read from a single sample in a study of response to subunit inactivated influenza vaccine. One entry per CDR3 protein, called by TCRdb with MiXCR from the RT-PCR reads. The data hold hundreds of thousands of distinct CDR3 sequences, with approximately 11% observed a single time. This specimen was PBMCs from blood, taken roughly 47 days after vaccination. These receptor sequences come from a man aged 50-59 years who received an inactivated influenza vaccine. CDR3s include the opening cysteine and the closing phenylalanine or tryptophan. A D gene is named only where the DNA matches it firmly. Part of the rows lack a size; the others show once, few, many or a class for expanded clones.

few TRBJ2-7 - TRBV6-2/TRBV6-3 TGTGCCAGCAGTTACTCTGCTAAAGCAGGGGCCGCCTACGAGCAGTACTTC CASSYSAKAGAAYEQYF
many TRBJ2-7 TRBD1 TRBV12-3/TRBV12-4 TGTGCCAGCAGTCCAACGACAGGGGGCGAGCAGTACTTC CASSPTTGGEQYF
few TRBJ2-2 - TRBV27 TGTGCCAGCAGTTTATTCCTACCTGGGCAGGGGAAGACCGGGGAGCTGTTTTTT CASSLFLPGQGKTGELFF
once TRBJ2-1 TRBD2 TRBV5-1 TGCGCCAGCAGCCAACCGTCCGGGACTAGCTGGGATGAGCAGTTCTTC CASSQPSGTSWDEQFF
few TRBJ2-1 TRBD2 TRBV7-8 TGTGCCAGCAGCTTGGCCCTCGTAAAGACCGGGACTAGAGATGGGGATGAGCAGTTCTTC CASSLALVKTGTRDGDEQFF
many TRBJ1-6 - TRBV6-2/TRBV6-3 TGTGCCAGCAAGGCTTACGCGGGGCTTAGTTCCGAACCCCTCCACTTT CASKAYAGLSSEPLHF
- TRBJ2-1 - TRBV6-5 TGTGCCAGCAGTTATAGCATAGCGAACAATGAGCAGTTCTTC CASSYSIANNEQFF
- TRBJ1-5 TRBD1 TRBV20-1 TGCAGTGCTACAGGGGGCCAGAATCAGCCCCAGCATTTT CSATGGQNQPQHF
- TRBJ2-5 TRBD1 TRBV7-2 TGTGCCAGCAGCACCTCCGGGACAGGGGGTGTGACCCAGTACTTC CASSTSGTGGVTQYF
few TRBJ1-2 - TRBV4-1 TGCGCCAGCAGCCCCCGAGCGGTTGGGGATGGCTACACCTTC CASSPRAVGDGYTF
- TRBJ1-5 - TRBV20-1 TGCAGTGCTACCACGGGACCTAATCAGCCCCAGCATTTT CSATTGPNQPQHF
- TRBJ2-2 TRBD1 TRBV5-5 TGTGCCAGCAGTCAACAGGGGGCCGACACCGGGGAGCTGTTTTTT CASSQQGADTGELFF
many TRBJ2-2 - TRBV7-6 TGTGCCAGCAGCCCTGCGGTTTACAATACCGGGGAGCTGTTTTTT CASSPAVYNTGELFF
- TRBJ2-3 TRBD2 TRBV29-1 TGCAGCGTGTATGGGACTAGCAGAGGCACAGATACGCAGTATTTT CSVYGTSRGTDTQYF
- TRBJ2-7 TRBD1 TRBV20-1 TGCAGTGCTCCGACAGGGGGCAAATACGAGCAGTACTTC CSAPTGGKYEQYF
many TRBJ2-2 TRBD1 TRBV29-1 TGCAGCGTGGGACAGGGGTCCGGGGAGCTGTTTTTT CSVGQGSGELFF
once TRBJ2-7 - TRBV27 TGTGCCAGCAGTGTCCGGGCCACGGGCCCCTACGAGCAGTACTTC CASSVRATGPYEQYF
few TRBJ2-2 - TRBV3-1 TGTGCCAGCAGCCAAGATGGAGGTCTAGCGTCCACCGGGGAGCTGTTTTTT CASSQDGGLASTGELFF
many TRBJ2-7 - TRBV28 TGTGCCAGCAGTTTCCCCGGGCAGGGCACCTACGAGCAGTACTTC CASSFPGQGTYEQYF
few TRBJ2-7 TRBD1 TRBV20-1 TGCAGTGCTAGAACCCCGGGACAGATTTACGAGCAGTACTTC CSARTPGQIYEQYF
- TRBJ2-2 - TRBV5-1 TGCGCCAGCAGCTTGACTACAGTCACCGGGGAGCTGTTTTTT CASSLTTVTGELFF
few TRBJ2-1 - TRBV29-1 TGCAGCGTTGCCCGGGGTCCCAATGAGCAGTTCTTC CSVARGPNEQFF
many TRBJ2-1 TRBD2 TRBV6-4 TGTGCCAGCAGTCCGACTAGCGGGAGTAAGAGTGAGCAGTTCTTC CASSPTSGSKSEQFF
- TRBJ2-3 - TRBV7-6 TGTGCCAGCAGCTTAGAGGGGGAAGGTACGCAGTATTTT CASSLEGEGTQYF
once TRBJ2-5 - TRBV7-7 TGTGCTAGCAGCCCCCCCCGGTTTGCAGAGACCCAGTACTTC CASSPPRFAETQYF
- TRBJ1-4 TRBD1 TRBV6-6 TGTGCCAGCAGGCCTCCGGGACAGAAGCTGTTTTTT CASRPPGQKLFF
few TRBJ2-7 TRBD1 TRBV7-9 TGTGCCAGCAGTTCCGACAGGGGCCACGAGCAGTACTTC CASSSDRGHEQYF
- TRBJ2-1 - TRBV7-9 TGTGCCAGCAGCGATCATGTAGCGCTTTCCTACAATGAGCAGTTCTTC CASSDHVALSYNEQFF
- TRBJ2-1 - TRBV6-6 TGTGCCAGCAGCGGGACGGGTTTATATGAGCAGTTCTTC CASSGTGLYEQFF
few TRBJ1-1 - TRBV29-1 TGCAGCGTTGGAATCGGACAGAACACTGAAGCTTTCTTT CSVGIGQNTEAFF
few TRBJ2-5 - TRBV29-1 TGCAGCGTTACACTAGCAGCAGCACAGTACTTC CSVTLAAAQYF
few TRBJ2-1 - TRBV20-1 TGCAGTTACGACAGCCCCGGGGAGCAGTTCTTC CSYDSPGEQFF
many TRBJ2-1 - TRBV12-3/TRBV12-4 TGTGCCAGCAGGTCCGATGGGACGCAGTTCTTC CASRSDGTQFF
few TRBJ1-2 TRBD1 TRBV5-1 TGCGCCAGCAGCTCAAGACAGGGGGCGGATGGCTACACCTTC CASSSRQGADGYTF
- TRBJ2-7 TRBD1 TRBV20-1 TGCAGTGCTAGAACGACAGGGGTAGAGCAGTACTTC CSARTTGVEQYF
- TRBJ2-1 - TRBV20-1 TGCAGTGCTAGTCCCAGGAACAATGAGCAGTTCTTC CSASPRNNEQFF
- TRBJ2-5 TRBD2 TRBV20-1 TGCAGTGCTAGAGATTACGCGGGGGGGCCAAGGGAGACCCAGTACTTC CSARDYAGGPRETQYF
few TRBJ2-3 TRBD1 TRBV11-2 TGTGCCAGCAGCTTCTATAGGGGGCTCGCAGATACGCAGTATTTT CASSFYRGLADTQYF
- TRBJ1-5 TRBD1 TRBV27 TGTGCCAGCAGTCAACAGGGGCAGAAAGGCAATCAGCCCCAGCATTTT CASSQQGQKGNQPQHF
few TRBJ2-7 - TRBV5-1 TGCGCCAGCAGCGCTCCGGGACACCGCCGGGAGCAGTACTTC CASSAPGHRREQYF
many TRBJ2-7 TRBD2 TRBV5-1 TGCGCCAGCAGCTTCGAAACTAGCGGCATATCCTACGAGCAGTACTTC CASSFETSGISYEQYF
- TRBJ1-6 TRBD1 TRBV11-2 TGTGCCAGCAGCTCCGGGACAGGGAACTTTAAATCCTATAATTCACCCCTCCACTTT CASSSGTGNFKSYNSPLHF
- TRBJ1-5 - TRBV12-3/TRBV12-4 TGTGCCAGCACCATTTTGGGCAATCAGCCCCAGCATTTT CASTILGNQPQHF
- TRBJ1-5 TRBD1 TRBV6-5 TGTGCCAGCAGTTGGCCCGGGACAGGGAGTCAGCCCCAGCATTTT CASSWPGTGSQPQHF
few TRBJ1-5 - TRBV6-1 TGTGCCAGCAGTGAAGTAGAGGGAAGCAATCAGCCCCAGCATTTT CASSEVEGSNQPQHF
once TRBJ2-1 - TRBV5-1 TGCGCCAGCAGCGGGGGCTTTGAGACTAGGATCGATGAGCAGTTCTTC CASSGGFETRIDEQFF
- TRBJ1-2 TRBD1 TRBV30 TGTGCCTGGACCGCCGCAGGACAGGGTGAGGGCTACACCTTC CAWTAAGQGEGYTF
- TRBJ2-1 TRBD2 TRBV19 TGTGCCAGTAGTAGTAGGAGACTAGCGGGAGTAGGGAATGAGCAGTTCTTC CASSSRRLAGVGNEQFF
- TRBJ2-5 TRBD1 TRBV6-5 TGTGCCAGCAGTTACTCCTACAGGGGGCAAGAGACCCAGTACTTC CASSYSYRGQETQYF
- TRBJ2-7 - TRBV15 TGTGCCACCAGCAGAGGCGGGCAGCAGAGCTCCTACGAGCAGTACTTC CATSRGGQQSSYEQYF
few TRBJ1-2 - TRBV10-3 TGTGCCATCAGTGAGCCGACAACAGGTTCGCCCAGGTTTTATGGCTACACCTTC CAISEPTTGSPRFYGYTF
few TRBJ2-7 - TRBV4-2 TGTGCCAGCAGCCAAGTGGGCCTGTCCTACGAGCAGTACTTC CASSQVGLSYEQYF
many TRBJ2-2 - TRBV12-3/TRBV12-4 TGTGCCAGCAGTTTAGTGGAGGGGGGAGACACCGGGGAGCTGTTTTTT CASSLVEGGDTGELFF
- TRBJ2-5 - TRBV6-1 TGTGCCAGCACTACCTCTGGGGCCCAGGGAGAGACCCAGTACTTC CASTTSGAQGETQYF